This T cell receptor (beta chain) was sequenced in a study of lymphopenia after photon versus proton radiotherapy. The CDR3 has 14 residues. Germline-derived CDR1 and CDR2 are SGHRS and YFSETQ. Unmatched junction bases numbered 2, after V lost 4 bases and J lost 1 base. Using immunoSEQ multiplex PCR, the repertoire was profiled, and TCRdb retains in-frame clones only, with some absent. The sample contains tens of thousands of clones, approximately 91% of which appear only once. The V call is TRBV5-1, the J call TRBJ2-3, with 8 positions matching TRBD1. This specimen was peripheral blood, taken from a patient treated with photon-based radiotherapy. This clonotype was sampled from a woman in her 70s with pancreatic cancer. CDR3 bases: TGCGCCAGCAGCGCGGGACAGGGCACAGATACGCAGTATTTT. Its protein is CASSAGQGTDTQYF.